The sequence of this T cell receptor beta chain was determined in a study of blood T cell repertoires in COVID-19. Overall study: Acute and convalescent COVID-19 specimens originated in the United States, Italy and Spain. Sample material is recorded as cDNA or gDNA derived from T cells, B-cell-depleted T cells, or PBMCs.

The germline V gene encodes CDR1 ENHRY and CDR2 SYGVKD. The J segment lost 4 bases and the V segment lost 4 bases, leaving 6 bases of the junction unmatched. This CDR3 is built from 14 residues. How the authors handled the data: Amplification of reference gene primers provided the estimated nucleated cell counts. The repertoire was sequenced with immunoSEQ multiplex PCR; TCRdb's copy has only in-frame clones and lacks some. V, J and clone size are those of that table, while D and trimming were read from the DNA. The data show fewer than 300,000 clones, around 89% seen once. All enrollees were roughly 18 to 90 years old and from roughly 22 US areas.

The sequencing sample was made of PBMCs or T cells enriched from blood (not recorded which). The receptor was isolated from a middle-aged woman with acute COVID-19. The V gene is TRBV10-3, the J gene TRBJ1-2; 7 positions match TRBD1. CDR3 sequence (DNA): TGTGCCATCAGTGGACAGGGAATCGGCTATGGCTACACCTTC. Protein: CAISGQGIGYGYTF.